This T cell receptor (beta chain) derives from a study of blood T cells in healthy people across ages. General study results and limits: Diversity was higher, and naive CD4+ cells more numerous, in long-lived donors than in aged donors. One million T cells yielded diversity estimates that were considered underestimates. In older individuals, TCR beta diversity per million T cells was lower, falling roughly linearly with age.

Germline V lookup: CDR1 KGHDR, CDR2 SFDVKD. This CDR3 spans 15 amino acids. V was shortened by 4 bases and J by 0 bases, with 9 bases between the two germline ends. A second PCR of about 7 to 12 cycles used a sample-barcoded 5' primer and a J-beta primer mix. In TCRdb, the 5' RACE reads were re-called with MiXCR into one record per CDR3 protein. Among roughly 800,000 distinct CDR3 sequences listed, 25% were seen once. Concerning this clonotype: What it binds is not known.

This sample also appeared in a second study, on T cells of mothers and their children. That work states: Related pairs of mothers and children showed slightly higher, non-significant overlap versus unrelated pairs.

This chain joins TRBV24-1 and TRBJ2-4; the D gene is possibly TRBD1 (5 bases). The sequenced sample was blood. This sequence was found in a boy between 10 and 17 years old in good health. CDR3 loop: CATSESGLAKNIQYF. For the CDR3, the DNA is TGTGCCACCAGTGAGTCAGGGTTAGCCAAAAACATTCAGTACTTC.